Below, 5 T cell receptor beta chains from the same sample are listed, as sequenced in a study of blood T cell repertoires in COVID-19. Profiled with immunoSEQ multiplex PCR; TCRdb holds only in-frame clones, not every one. The table has some 270,000 clones, approximately 85% seen once. The sample consisted of PBMCs or T cells enriched from blood (not recorded which). The receptors shown here come from a woman in her fifties or sixties with acute COVID-19.

This clone occurred a few times. This sequence joins TRBV9 and TRBJ1-2; 9 bases align to TRBD1. The germline gives CDR1 SGDLS, CDR2 YYNGEE. Unmatched junction bases numbered 4, after V lost 0 bases and J lost 4 bases. The CDR3 runs to 15 residues. CDR3 amino acids: CASSVGWDRVYGYTF. CDR3 DNA: TGTGCCAGCAGCGTAGGGTGGGACAGGGTCTATGGCTACACCTTC.

The rearrangement links TRBV30 to TRBJ1-2, with 8 bases matching TRBD1. CDR1 is GTSNPN, CDR2 SVGIG, per germline (reference sequence). This CDR3 has 14 residues. The trim removed 4 bases at V and 4 bases at J, leaving 8 bases unmatched. The CDR3 region has the DNA TGTGCCTGGACCACCGGACAGGGTTCCTATGGCTACACCTTC. It yields the protein CAWTTGQGSYGYTF.

The chain employs TRBV5-8 and TRBJ1-5; possible D gene TRBD1, 6 bases. CDR1 and CDR2 from the germline V gene are SGHTS and YDEGEE. This CDR3 is built from 17 residues. V lost 0 bases, J lost 7 bases, and 20 bases lay in between. The CDR3 DNA is TGTGCCAGCAGCTTGGGACAGGTGGGGATGGGTAGACAGCCCCAGCATTTT. Protein product: CASSLGQVGMGRQPQHF.

The genes are TRBV7-9 and TRBJ2-1; 8 bases align to TRBD1. Trimming cost V 4 bases and J 4 bases; bases outside gene matches: 12. The V gene's germline CDR1 is SEHNR and CDR2 FQNEAQ (reference sequence). The CDR3 is 17 residues long. The CDR3, as DNA: TGTGCCAGCAGCTCCCGTCTATCGACAGGGGCGTACAATGAGCAGTTCTTC. Protein: CASSSRLSTGAYNEQFF.

J is TRBJ2-7 and V is TRBV2; D is unclear. Trimming stripped 4 bases from V and 4 bases from J, with 5 bases between. This CDR3 contains 11 residues. Germline assignment: CDR1 SNHLY and CDR2 FYNNEI. CDR3 sequence: CASSGAYEQYF. The CDR3 DNA follows: TGTGCCAGCAGTGGGGCGTACGAGCAGTACTTC.